These 2 T cell receptor beta chains were all obtained from the same sample, sequenced in a study of blood T cell repertoires in COVID-19. Libraries were prepared by immunoSEQ multiplex PCR; TCRdb keeps only in-frame clonotypes and omits some of them. The data show about 250,000 clones, 83% seen once. Sequences were obtained from peripheral blood. Receptors originate from a man aged 40-55 years with active or convalescent COVID-19.

The rearrangement links TRBV30 to TRBJ1-3; TRBD1 aligns across 7 bases. J gave up 5 bases and V 4 bases, and 8 bases lay outside the gene matches. Germline lookup yields CDR1 GTSNPN and CDR2 SVGIG (reference sequence). The CDR3 contains 14 residues. CDR3 nucleotides: TGTGCCTGGAAACCTGGGACAGATAGAAACACCATATATTTT. This translates into CAWKPGTDRNTIYF.

The chain has TRBV6-5 and TRBJ2-2; 14 nucleotides align to TRBD2. CDR1 and CDR2 from the germline V gene are MNHEY and SVGAGI. V shed 6 bases, J shed 6 bases, and the junction held 3 bases outside the gene matches. The CDR3 consists of 15 residues. The CDR3 loop is CASSPGLAGAGELFF. CDR3 DNA sequence: TGTGCCAGCAGCCCGGGACTAGCGGGAGCCGGGGAGCTGTTTTTT.